The entry below describes one T cell receptor beta chain. Antigen specificity is unknown. CDR3 length: 14 amino acids. Germline CDR1 SGHRS, CDR2 YFSETQ. V was clipped by 0 bases and J by 6 bases, with 13 bases between them. The entry originates in a study of cytomegalovirus exposure and HLA in healthy donors. At the level of the study: For the approximately 410 genotyped donors, about 79% fell within the Caucasian-associated ancestry cluster. Study-wide results and limits: Prediction of most subjects' HLA-A and HLA-B alleles by TCR beta sequences was reportedly accurate. Sequence variants that were highly shared formed a cluster that was likely a sequencing artifact.

The PCR employed 60 Vbeta primers together with 13 Jbeta primers. Assay used: immunoSEQ multiplex PCR; TCRdb lists only in-frame clones, some missing. The data contain fewer than 200,000 clones, about 80% of them singletons. This chain links TRBV5-1 with TRBJ2-7; TRBD1 is a possible D gene (6 bases). The sequencing sample was made of PBMCs. The source of this sequence is a man aged 18 to 29 in good health and CMV-seropositive. CDR3 region: CASSLEQGRGEQYF. For the CDR3, the DNA is TGCGCCAGCAGCTTGGAACAGGGCAGAGGCGAGCAGTACTTC.